The clone carrying this T cell receptor beta chain was seen ten or more times. UMIs and a universal primer site were added when TCR cDNA was made by 5'RACE template switching. Using its own MiXCR run on the 5' RACE reads, TCRdb lists one record per CDR3 protein. The table includes some 250,000 distinct CDR3 sequences, about 3.9% detected once. J was trimmed by 2 bases and V by 6 bases; bases with no gene match: 3. This CDR3 region has 15 residues. This sample was taken from a study of T cells after yellow fever vaccination. Study information: Fractions low in cell number were prepared with SMART-Seq v4 Ultra Low Input.

This sequence originates from a young man who received the YFV17D yellow fever vaccine. The J gene is TRBJ2-1, the V gene TRBV12-3 or TRBV12-4; 11 bases fit TRBD2. The starting material was PBMCs, obtained 15 days after the yellow fever booster vaccination. For the CDR3, the DNA is TGTGCCAGCAGCCGGACTAGCGGGCCCTACAATGAGCAGTTCTTC. It yields the protein CASSRTSGPYNEQFF.